This record concerns one T cell receptor beta chain sequence. Its antigen is undetermined. CDR1 MNHNY and CDR2 SVGAGI come from the germline V gene (reference sequence). The ends were cut back, 6 bases at V and 2 bases at J, with 11 bases in the middle. The CDR3 spans 14 residues. The data are from a study of shared clonotypes between healthy human individuals. The study's findings and limits: Memory subsets generally showed lower estimated richness than naive subsets. Clonotypes not shared had lower generation probabilities than those common to all four donors.

Each replicate PCR on the sorted subsets used about 0.2 ug DNA (around 30,000 T cell genomes). The assay was immunoSEQ multiplex PCR, and TCRdb's table has in-frame clones only and misses some. Found here are roughly 650,000 clones, 97% of them singletons; the top ten hold 0.057%. Input material: naive CD4+ T cells sorted from blood. The sample's subset: CD45RA+ positively selected. The receptor was isolated from a young woman in good health. This chain connects TRBV6-6 to TRBJ1-5; no definite D call. CDR3 sequence reads: CASRFAGGNQPQHF. The CDR3 DNA follows: TGTGCCAGCAGGTTCGCGGGAGGCAATCAGCCCCAGCATTTT.